Below, 19 T cell receptor beta chains from the same sample are listed, as sequenced in a study of T cell changes during pregnancy in multiple sclerosis. TCRdb keeps only in-frame clones here, not all; method: immunoSEQ multiplex PCR. The sample lists 35,000 to 55,000 clones; 92% were seen once. Sequenced here: CD4+ T cells from peripheral blood mononuclear cells, sampled in the third trimester of pregnancy. These receptors all stem from a female donor with multiple sclerosis, enrolled in a pregnancy study.

V usage is TRBV27 and J usage is TRBJ2-2; weak D call: TRBD2 (5 bases). Germline loops: CDR1 MNHEY, CDR2 SMNVEV (reference sequence). V was trimmed by 0 bases and J by 6 bases, leaving 8 bases between them. The CDR3 totals 14 residues. The DNA for the CDR3 is TGTGCCAGCAGTTTATCAGGCGGGTCCGGGGAGCTGTTTTTT. Translated: CASSLSGGSGELFF.

This clone has just a few counts. The rearrangement joins TRBV28 to TRBJ2-1, with TRBD2 as a possible D gene (6 bases). Looked up from germline, CDR1 is MDHEN and CDR2 is SYDVKM. Trimming took off 5 bases at V and 6 bases at J, with 17 bases between the two ends. The CDR3 runs 15 residues. The CDR3: CASSLFGGVVNEQFF. The DNA for the CDR3 is TGTGCCAGCAGTCTCTTCGGGGGAGTGGTCAATGAGCAGTTCTTC.

The chain joins TRBV11-2 to TRBJ2-2; 7 positions match TRBD1. The V segment lost 5 bases and the J segment 3 bases; nucleotides outside the gene matches: 3. The CDR3 is made up of 14 amino acids. CDR1 and CDR2 (germline): SGHAT, FQNNGV. This chain's CDR3 is CASSSQGDTGELFF. The CDR3 DNA sequence: TGTGCCAGCAGCAGTCAGGGGGACACCGGGGAGCTGTTTTTT.

The chain employs TRBV5-6 and TRBJ2-1, with 9 nucleotides matching TRBD2. Trimming cost V 1 base and J 7 bases; bases outside gene matches: 9. This CDR3 is 16 amino acids long. Looked up from germline, CDR1 is SGHDT and CDR2 is YYEEEE. The CDR3 sequence: CASSLRLLAGLNEQFF. DNA for the CDR3: TGTGCCAGCAGCTTGCGCTTGCTAGCGGGATTGAATGAGCAGTTCTTC. The complete variable domain, with remaining parts taken from reference TRBV5-6 and TRBJ2-1, reads DAGVTQSPTHLIKTRGQQVTLRCSPKSGHDTVSWYQQALGQGPQFIFQYYEEEERQRGNFPDRFSGHQFPNYSSELNVNALLLGDSALYLCASSLRLLAGLNEQFFGPGTRLTVL.

The rearrangement links TRBV28 to TRBJ1-2; TRBD1 is a possible D gene (6 bases). V was pared by 4 bases and J by 4 bases, with 10 bases between. There are 13 residues in the CDR3. Germline-derived CDR1 and CDR2 are MDHEN and SYDVKM. CDR3 residues: CASSSGTTYGYTF. The CDR3 nucleotides are TGTGCCAGCAGTTCCGGGACAACCTATGGCTACACCTTC.

This chain joins TRBV7-9 and TRBJ2-7, with 7 bases identical to TRBD2. The germline V gene encodes CDR1 SEHNR and CDR2 FQNEAQ (reference sequence). V trimming: 5 bases; J trimming: 3 bases; junction bases outside the gene matches: 7. The CDR3 is 14 residues long. The DNA for the CDR3 is TGTGCCAGCAGCCGAGCGGGAACAAACTACGAGCAGTACTTC. Encoded protein: CASSRAGTNYEQYF. Variable domain in full (rest from reference TRBV7-9 and TRBJ2-7): DTGVSQNPRHKITKRGQNVTFRCDPISEHNRLYWYRQTLGQGPEFLTYFQNEAQLEKSRLLSDRFSAERPKGSFSTLEIQRTEQGDSAMYLCASSRAGTNYEQYFGPGTRLTVT.

The chain has TRBV6-5 and TRBJ1-4; D is ambiguous. This CDR3 contains 15 residues. The germline V gene has CDR1 MNHEY and CDR2 SVGAGI. Deletions cut 0 bases from V and 8 bases from J, with 13 bases between. The CDR3 region has the DNA TGTGCCAGCAGTTACTCGGAAGTTGGAGGAGAAAAACTGTTTTTT. Its protein is CASSYSEVGGEKLFF.

The genes are TRBV7-2 and TRBJ2-5, with D perhaps TRBD2 (6 bases). The CDR3 runs 16 residues. The germline CDR1 and CDR2 sequences are SGHTA and FQGNSA. The V gene lost 3 bases and the J gene lost 1 base, with 15 bases spanning the gap. The CDR3 loop reads CASSLASVSPQETQYF. The CDR3 DNA sequence: TGTGCCAGCAGCTTGGCTAGCGTGTCTCCCCAAGAGACCCAGTACTTC.

The CDR3 sequence: CASSFWGRAYETQYF. CDR3 DNA sequence: TGTGCCAGCAGCTTTTGGGGGAGGGCCTATGAGACCCAGTACTTC. The chain is built from TRBV5-4 and TRBJ2-5, with 7 bases lining up with TRBD2. V shed 2 bases and J 5 bases; nucleotides not matched to a gene: 9. This CDR3 region has 15 residues. Germline loops: CDR1 SGHNT, CDR2 YYREEE (reference sequence).

The chain joins TRBV5-4 to TRBJ2-2, with 8 positions matching TRBD1. Germline-derived CDR1 and CDR2 are SGHNT and YYREEE (reference sequence). The length of the CDR3 is 19 residues. J gave up 0 bases and V 0 bases, and 10 bases lay outside the gene matches. The CDR3 sequence: CASSLAGGVSTSNTGELFF. CDR3 DNA sequence: TGTGCCAGCAGCTTGGCAGGGGGCGTCTCTACCTCGAACACCGGGGAGCTGTTTTTT.

The chain carries TRBV7-9 and TRBJ2-3; 15 nucleotides line up with TRBD2. With V trimmed by 4 bases and J by 0 bases, 8 bases remained unmatched. The CDR3 is 19 amino acids. From germline, CDR1 is SEHNR and CDR2 FQNEAQ (reference sequence). For the CDR3, the DNA is TGTGCCAGCAGCTCAACCTGGGGACTAGCGGGAGGAAGCACAGATACGCAGTATTTT. This sequence encodes CASSSTWGLAGGSTDTQYF.

This rearrangement joins TRBV30 to TRBJ2-5, with TRBD1 matching over 8 bases. Germline loops: CDR1 GTSNPN, CDR2 SVGIG (reference sequence). The ends lost 3 bases at V and 2 bases at J; junction bases unmatched: 5. This CDR3 comprises 14 residues. The CDR3 region has the DNA TGTGCCTGGAGCGCGGGACAGGCGCAAGAGACCCAGTACTTC. Translating gives CAWSAGQAQETQYF.

This chain uses TRBV7-9 with TRBJ2-5, with D possibly being TRBD1 (5 bases). V lost 6 bases to trimming and J lost 5 bases, with 25 bases between them. Germline loops: CDR1 SEHNR, CDR2 FQNEAQ (reference sequence). The CDR3 consists of 17 residues. CDR3 sequence (DNA): TGTGCCAGCAGTGAAGAATCAGGGATCAACGTCGACGAGACCCAGTACTTC. Translated, it gives CASSEESGINVDETQYF. The full variable domain, in which reference TRBV7-9 and TRBJ2-5 provide the parts outside the CDR3, is DTGVSQNPRHKITKRGQNVTFRCDPISEHNRLYWYRQTLGQGPEFLTYFQNEAQLEKSRLLSDRFSAERPKGSFSTLEIQRTEQGDSAMYLCASSEESGINVDETQYFGPGTRLLVL.

This chain joins TRBV19 and TRBJ2-3; 9 positions match TRBD2. The V and J ends lost 1 base and 3 bases, in that order; junction bases with no gene match: 2. The CDR3 extends over 15 amino acids. Germline V gene sequence: CDR1 LNHDA, CDR2 SQIVND (reference sequence). CDR3 DNA: TGTGCCAGTAGTATAGGGAGCGGGAGGACAGATACGCAGTATTTT. As protein: CASSIGSGRTDTQYF.

The chain couples TRBV25-1 to TRBJ2-5, with D possibly matching TRBD1 (6 bases). CDR1 and CDR2 from the germline V gene are MGHDK and SYGVNS. The V end was cut by 6 bases, the J end by 7 bases, with 15 bases between. CDR3 length: 13 amino acids. The CDR3 loop reads CASRDRLRGTQYF. The CDR3 DNA sequence: TGTGCCAGCAGGGACAGACTCCGAGGGACCCAGTACTTC. The full variable domain, completed using reference TRBV25-1 and TRBJ2-5, is EADIYQTPRYLVIGTGKKITLECSQTMGHDKMYWYQQDPGMELHLIHYSYGVNSTEKGDLSSESTVSRIRTEHFPLTLESARPSHTSQYLCASRDRLRGTQYFGPGTRLLVL.

The genes are TRBV4-3 and TRBJ2-2; the match to TRBD2 covers 12 bases. Germline CDR1 and CDR2: LGHNA and YSLEER. The junction had 8 bases not matched to a gene; V was cut back by 4 bases and J by 5 bases. This CDR3 region has 17 residues. The CDR3 DNA reads as TGCGCCAGCAGCCCGCTAGCGGGAGGGCCGGGTACCGGGGAGCTGTTTTTT. It codes for CASSPLAGGPGTGELFF.

V is TRBV18 and J is TRBJ1-2; possibly TRBD1 for D (6 bases). Per germline, CDR1 KGHSH and CDR2 LQKENI. Trimming cost V 3 bases and J 6 bases, with 20 bases left between them. This CDR3 contains 16 residues. CDR3 protein: CASSPLDSLGANGYTF. The CDR3 nucleotides are TGTGCCAGCTCACCCTTGGACAGTCTGGGGGCCAATGGCTACACCTTC.

This clone was counted a single time. V and J are TRBV5-1 and TRBJ1-3; weak D call: TRBD1 (6 bases). CDR1 is SGHRS, CDR2 YFSETQ, per germline. CDR3 size: 16 residues. V was trimmed by 4 bases and J by 2 bases, leaving 16 bases between them. DNA of the CDR3: TGCGCCAGCAGCCCGCAAGGGGGTGGCACTGGAAACACCATATATTTT. It encodes CASSPQGGGTGNTIYF.

The chain has TRBV4-3 and TRBJ2-6; 10 nucleotides agree with TRBD2. Germline-derived CDR1 and CDR2 are LGHNA and YSLEER. V gave up 1 base and J gave up 4 bases; unmatched junction bases: 10. The CDR3 runs to 19 residues. Written as DNA, the CDR3 is TGCGCCAGCAGCCAAGCTACTACTAGCGGGACGGTAGGGGCCAACGTCCTGACTTTC. It specifies CASSQATTSGTVGANVLTF.